The clone carrying this T cell receptor (beta chain) was seen just once. Its matching antigen is unknown. The data belong to a study of radiation and T cells in renal cell carcinoma. Study context: Nephrectomy followed 15 Gy stereotactic body radiation by 4 weeks. Study-wide results and caveats: From baseline, blood top tumor clonotypes peaked at 2 weeks post-radiation.

Stated time point: blood 2 weeks post-SBRT. Treatment reported: 15 Gy SBRT to primary tumor, nephrectomy 4 weeks later. The patient's renal cell carcinoma had clear cell pathology. Germline CDR1 SGHVS, CDR2 FQNEAQ. This CDR3 is built from 15 residues. TCRdb's table, derived via immunoSEQ multiplex PCR, lists solely in-frame clones and lacks some. The profile shows 70,000 to 80,000 clones, around 85% of them singletons. Specimen: blood, collected from a patient whose treatment included radiotherapy and nephrectomy. The receptor's source is a woman in her forties or fifties with renal cell carcinoma. The chain uses TRBV7-8 and TRBJ2-5; possibly TRBD2 for D (5 bases). The better agreement between TRBJ2-7 and the DNA end casts doubt on the J call. Written as DNA, the CDR3 is TGTGCCAGCAGCCTCCTTCCGGGGTCCTCCTACGAGCAGTACTTC. It is translated as CASSLLPGSSYEQYF.